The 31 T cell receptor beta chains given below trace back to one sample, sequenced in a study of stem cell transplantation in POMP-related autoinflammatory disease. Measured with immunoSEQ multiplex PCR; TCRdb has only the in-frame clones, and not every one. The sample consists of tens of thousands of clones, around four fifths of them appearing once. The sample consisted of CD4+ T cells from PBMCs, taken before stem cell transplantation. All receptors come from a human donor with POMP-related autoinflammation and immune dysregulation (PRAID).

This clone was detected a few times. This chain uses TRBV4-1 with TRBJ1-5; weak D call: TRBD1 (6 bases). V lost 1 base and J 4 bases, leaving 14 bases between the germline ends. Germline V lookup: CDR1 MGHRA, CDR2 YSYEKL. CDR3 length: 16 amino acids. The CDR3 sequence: CASSQVFGGANQPQHF. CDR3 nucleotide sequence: TGCGCCAGCAGCCAAGTTTTTGGGGGGGCGAATCAGCCCCAGCATTTT.

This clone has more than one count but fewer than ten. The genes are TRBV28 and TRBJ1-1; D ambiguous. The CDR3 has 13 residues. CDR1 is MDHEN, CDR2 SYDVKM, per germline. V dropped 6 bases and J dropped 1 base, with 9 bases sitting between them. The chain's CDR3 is CASRTLGNTEAFF. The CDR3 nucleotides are TGTGCCAGCAGGACCTTGGGGAACACTGAAGCTTTCTTT.

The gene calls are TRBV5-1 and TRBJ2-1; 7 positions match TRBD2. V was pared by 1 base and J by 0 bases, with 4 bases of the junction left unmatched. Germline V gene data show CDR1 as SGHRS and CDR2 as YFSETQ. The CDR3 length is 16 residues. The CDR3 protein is CASSLTRGSSYNEQFF. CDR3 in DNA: TGCGCCAGCAGCTTGACTCGCGGGAGCTCCTACAATGAGCAGTTCTTC.

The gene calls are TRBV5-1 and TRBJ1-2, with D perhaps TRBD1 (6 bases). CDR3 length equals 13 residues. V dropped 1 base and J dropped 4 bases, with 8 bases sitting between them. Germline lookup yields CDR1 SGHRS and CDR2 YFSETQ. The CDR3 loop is CASSLYRAYGYTF. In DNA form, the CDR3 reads TGCGCCAGCAGCTTGTACAGGGCCTATGGCTACACCTTC.

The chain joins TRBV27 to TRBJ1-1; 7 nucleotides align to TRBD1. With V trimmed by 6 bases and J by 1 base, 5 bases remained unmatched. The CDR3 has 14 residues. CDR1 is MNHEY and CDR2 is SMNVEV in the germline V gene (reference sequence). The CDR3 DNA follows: TGTGCCAGCAGACCACAGGGGAGGAACACTGAAGCTTTCTTT. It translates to CASRPQGRNTEAFF.

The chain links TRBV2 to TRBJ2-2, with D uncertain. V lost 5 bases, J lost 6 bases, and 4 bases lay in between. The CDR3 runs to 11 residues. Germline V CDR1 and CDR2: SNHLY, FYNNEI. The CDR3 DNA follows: TGTGCCAGCAGTTGGGCCGGGGAGCTGTTTTTT. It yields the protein CASSWAGELFF.

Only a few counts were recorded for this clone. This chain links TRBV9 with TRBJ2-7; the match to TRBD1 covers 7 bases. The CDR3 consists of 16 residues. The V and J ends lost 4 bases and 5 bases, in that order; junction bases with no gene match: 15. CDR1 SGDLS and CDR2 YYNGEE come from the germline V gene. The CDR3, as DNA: TGTGCCAGCAGCCCCCCCCACCGAGGGGGCTGGGACGAGCAGTACTTC. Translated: CASSPPHRGGWDEQYF.

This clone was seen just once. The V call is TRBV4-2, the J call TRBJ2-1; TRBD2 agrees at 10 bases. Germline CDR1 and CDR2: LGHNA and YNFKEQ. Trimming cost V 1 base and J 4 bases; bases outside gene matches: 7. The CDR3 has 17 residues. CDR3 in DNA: TGTGCCAGCAGCCAAGCCCAAGCGGGAGGGTTATACAATGAGCAGTTCTTC. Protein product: CASSQAQAGGLYNEQFF.

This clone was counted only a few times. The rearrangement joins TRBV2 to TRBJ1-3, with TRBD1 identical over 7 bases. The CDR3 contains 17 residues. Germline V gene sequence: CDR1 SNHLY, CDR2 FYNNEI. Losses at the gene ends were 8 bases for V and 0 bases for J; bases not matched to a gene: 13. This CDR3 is CASVTKRGTVSGNTIYF. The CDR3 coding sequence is TGTGCCAGCGTTACCAAGAGAGGGACAGTCTCTGGAAACACCATATATTTT.

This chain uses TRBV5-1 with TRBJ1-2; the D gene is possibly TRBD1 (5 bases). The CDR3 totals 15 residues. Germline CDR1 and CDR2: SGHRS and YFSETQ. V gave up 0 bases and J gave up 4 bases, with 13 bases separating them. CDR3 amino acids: CASSLEGGVSYGYTF. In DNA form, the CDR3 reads TGCGCCAGCAGCTTGGAGGGAGGGGTAAGCTATGGCTACACCTTC.

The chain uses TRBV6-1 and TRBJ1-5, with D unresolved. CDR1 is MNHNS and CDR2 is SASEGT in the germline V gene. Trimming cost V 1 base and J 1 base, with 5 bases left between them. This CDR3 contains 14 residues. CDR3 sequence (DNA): TGTGCCAGCAGTGAAGGGGGAAGCAATCAGCCCCAGCATTTT. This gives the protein CASSEGGSNQPQHF.

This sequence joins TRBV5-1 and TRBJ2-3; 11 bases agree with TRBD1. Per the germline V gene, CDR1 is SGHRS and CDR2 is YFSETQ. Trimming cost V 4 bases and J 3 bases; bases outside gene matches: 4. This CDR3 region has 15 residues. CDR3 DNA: TGCGCCAGCAGCCCGGACAGGGGGCAAACAGATACGCAGTATTTT. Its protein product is CASSPDRGQTDTQYF.

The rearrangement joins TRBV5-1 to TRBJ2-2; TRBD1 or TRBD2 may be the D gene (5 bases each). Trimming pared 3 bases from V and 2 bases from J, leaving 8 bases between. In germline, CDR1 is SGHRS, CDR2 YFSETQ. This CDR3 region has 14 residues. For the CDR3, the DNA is TGCGCCAGCAGCTGGGGACGTAACACCGGGGAGCTGTTTTTT. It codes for CASSWGRNTGELFF. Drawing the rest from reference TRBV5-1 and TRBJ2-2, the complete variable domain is KAGVTQTPRYLIKTRGQQVTLSCSPISGHRSVSWYQQTPGQGLQFLFEYFSETQRNKGNFPGRFSGRQFSNSRSEMNVSTLELGDSALYLCASSWGRNTGELFFGEGSRLTVL.

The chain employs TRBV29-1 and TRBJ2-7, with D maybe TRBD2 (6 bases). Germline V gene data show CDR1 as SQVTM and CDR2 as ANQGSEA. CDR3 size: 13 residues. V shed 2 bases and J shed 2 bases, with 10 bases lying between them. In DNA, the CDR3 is TGCAGCGTTGAATACGGACTACCCTACGAGCAGTACTTC. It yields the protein CSVEYGLPYEQYF.

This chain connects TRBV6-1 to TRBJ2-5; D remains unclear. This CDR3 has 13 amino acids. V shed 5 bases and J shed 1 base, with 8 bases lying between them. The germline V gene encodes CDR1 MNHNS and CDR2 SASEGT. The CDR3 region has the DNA TGTGCCAGCAGTACCCCCGGCCAAGAGACCCAGTACTTC. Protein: CASSTPGQETQYF.

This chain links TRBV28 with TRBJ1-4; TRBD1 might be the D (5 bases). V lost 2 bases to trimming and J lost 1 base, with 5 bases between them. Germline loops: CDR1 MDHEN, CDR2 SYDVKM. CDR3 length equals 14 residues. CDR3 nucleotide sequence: TGTGCCAGCAGTTTAGGGGGAACTAATGAAAAACTGTTTTTT. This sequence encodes CASSLGGTNEKLFF.

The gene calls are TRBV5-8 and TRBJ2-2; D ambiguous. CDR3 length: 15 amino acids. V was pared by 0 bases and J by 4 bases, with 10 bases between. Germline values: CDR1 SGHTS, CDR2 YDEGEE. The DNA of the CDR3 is TGTGCCAGCAGCTTGGAAAGAAGAAGCACCGGGGAGCTGTTTTTT. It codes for CASSLERRSTGELFF.

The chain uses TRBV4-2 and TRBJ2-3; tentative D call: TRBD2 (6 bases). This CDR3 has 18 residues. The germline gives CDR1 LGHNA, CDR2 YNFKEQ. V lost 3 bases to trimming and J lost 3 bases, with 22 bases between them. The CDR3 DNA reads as TGTGCCAGCAGCCAGGGACTGAGGGGTCCCCCACGGACAGATACGCAGTATTTT. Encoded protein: CASSQGLRGPPRTDTQYF.

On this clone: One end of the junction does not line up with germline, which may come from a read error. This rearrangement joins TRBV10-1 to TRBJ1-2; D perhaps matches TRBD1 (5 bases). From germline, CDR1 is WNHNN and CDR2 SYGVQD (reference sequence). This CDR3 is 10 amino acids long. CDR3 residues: CASRGDRDEF. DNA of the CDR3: TGCGCCAGCCGCGGGGACCGGGATGAGTTC.

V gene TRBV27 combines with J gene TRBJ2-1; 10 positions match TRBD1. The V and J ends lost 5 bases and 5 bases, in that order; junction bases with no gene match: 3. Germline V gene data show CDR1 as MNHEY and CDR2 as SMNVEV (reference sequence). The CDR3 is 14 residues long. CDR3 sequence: CASSDRGPHNEQFF. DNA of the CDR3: TGTGCCAGCAGTGACAGGGGGCCTCACAATGAGCAGTTCTTC.

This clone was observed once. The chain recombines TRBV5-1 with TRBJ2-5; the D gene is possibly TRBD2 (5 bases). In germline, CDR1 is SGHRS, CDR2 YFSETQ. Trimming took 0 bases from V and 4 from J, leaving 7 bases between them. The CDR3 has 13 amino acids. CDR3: CASSLAGIETQYF. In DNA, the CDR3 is TGCGCCAGCAGCTTGGCCGGGATAGAGACCCAGTACTTC.

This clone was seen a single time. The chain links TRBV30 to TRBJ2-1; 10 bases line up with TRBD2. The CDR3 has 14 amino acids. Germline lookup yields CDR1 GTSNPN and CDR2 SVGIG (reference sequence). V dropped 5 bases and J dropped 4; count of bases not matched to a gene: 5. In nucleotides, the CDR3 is TGTGCCTGGTTAACTAGCGGGGCGTACAATGAGCAGTTCTTC. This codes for CAWLTSGAYNEQFF.

This CDR3 reads CASSLDPQGYNEQFF. The CDR3 DNA sequence: TGTGCCAGCAGCTTAGATCCTCAGGGATACAATGAGCAGTTCTTC. V and J are TRBV11-2 and TRBJ2-1; the D gene is possibly TRBD1 (5 bases). With 0 bases removed from V and 4 bases from J, the gap between germline ends came to 10 bases. The CDR3 is 15 residues long. CDR1 and CDR2 (germline): SGHAT, FQNNGV.

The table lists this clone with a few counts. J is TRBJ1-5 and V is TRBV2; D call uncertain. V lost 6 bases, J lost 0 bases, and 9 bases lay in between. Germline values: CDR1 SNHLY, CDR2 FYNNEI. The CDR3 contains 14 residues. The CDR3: CASRVGNSNQPQHF. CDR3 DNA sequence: TGTGCCAGCAGGGTGGGGAATAGCAATCAGCCCCAGCATTTT.

The CDR3 sequence: CASSEDLLGSAYEQYF. CDR3 coding DNA: TGTGCCAGCAGTGAAGACCTCTTGGGATCCGCATACGAGCAGTACTTC. The rearrangement uses TRBV2 and TRBJ2-7; no firm D call. CDR3 length: 16 residues. CDR1 and CDR2 from the germline V gene are SNHLY and FYNNEI. Trimming removed 1 base from V and 4 bases from J, with 17 bases in between.

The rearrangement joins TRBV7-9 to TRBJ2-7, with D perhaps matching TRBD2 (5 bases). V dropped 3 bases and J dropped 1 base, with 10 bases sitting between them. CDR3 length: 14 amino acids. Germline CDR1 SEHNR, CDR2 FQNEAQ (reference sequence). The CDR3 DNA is TGTGCCAGCAGCTTTAGTCGGGGATCCTACGAGCAGTACTTC. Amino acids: CASSFSRGSYEQYF.

The CDR3 region is CASTRGVTYNEQFF. For the CDR3, the DNA is TGTGCCAGCACCCGGGGGGTGACCTACAATGAGCAGTTCTTC. The chain is built from TRBV6-6 and TRBJ2-1; the match to TRBD2 covers 7 bases. V shed 7 bases and J 2 bases; nucleotides not matched to a gene: 5. The CDR3 sequence is 14 residues long. CDR1 and CDR2 from the germline V gene are MNHNY and SVGAGI (reference sequence).

The CDR3 spells CASSLRYTEAFF. In DNA form, the CDR3 reads TGTGCCAGCAGCTTAAGGTACACTGAAGCTTTCTTT. The genes are TRBV11-2 and TRBJ1-1; D uncertain. Germline V gene data show CDR1 as SGHAT and CDR2 as FQNNGV. This CDR3 region has 12 residues. Trimming stripped 2 bases from V and 3 bases from J, with 4 bases between.

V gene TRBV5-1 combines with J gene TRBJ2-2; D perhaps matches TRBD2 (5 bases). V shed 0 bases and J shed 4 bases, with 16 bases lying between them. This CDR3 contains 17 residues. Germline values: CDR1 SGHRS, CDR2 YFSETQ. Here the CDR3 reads CASSLGLAHIFTGELFF. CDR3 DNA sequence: TGCGCCAGCAGCTTGGGTTTAGCGCATATCTTCACCGGGGAGCTGTTTTTT.

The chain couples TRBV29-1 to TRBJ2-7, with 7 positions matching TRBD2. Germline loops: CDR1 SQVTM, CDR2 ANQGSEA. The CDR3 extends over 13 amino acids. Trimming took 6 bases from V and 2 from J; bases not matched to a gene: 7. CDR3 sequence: CSVGGTNTYEQYF. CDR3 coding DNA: TGCAGCGTGGGGGGGACCAACACCTACGAGCAGTACTTC.

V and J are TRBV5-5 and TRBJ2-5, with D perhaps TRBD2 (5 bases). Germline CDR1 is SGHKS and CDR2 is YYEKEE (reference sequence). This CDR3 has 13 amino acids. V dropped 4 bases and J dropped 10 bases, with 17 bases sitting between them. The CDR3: CASSALEREGQYF. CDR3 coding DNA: TGTGCCAGCAGCGCCTTAGAAAGAGAGGGCCAGTACTTC.